Sequencing of this T cell receptor beta chain was carried out in a study of cytomegalovirus exposure and HLA in healthy donors. Donors consisted of healthy bone marrow donors. As concerns this clone: Antigen unknown.

The PCR used 60 Vbeta and 13 Jbeta primers. Generated by immunoSEQ multiplex PCR, the TCRdb table keeps only in-frame clones and is missing some. The sample contains 99,000 or so clones, 70% to 80% of which appear only once. Unmatched junction bases numbered 5, after V lost 5 bases and J lost 6 bases. This CDR3 has 13 residues. The germline CDR1 and CDR2 sequences are MDHEN and SYDVKM. Study outcomes and limitations: Other equally common chains were less clonally expanded than HLA-associated TCR beta chains, a later analysis showed. Another analysis was done later, and it associated around 15,000 TCR beta sequences with HLA alleles at 0.05 false discovery rate. On later analysis, the bulk of CMV-associated TCR beta chains appeared to be HLA-restricted.

The chain uses TRBV28 and TRBJ2-7; 9 bases align to TRBD1. This receptor was identified in a man aged 55 to 70 in good health and CMV-seropositive. The sample was PBMCs. CDR3 DNA: TGTGCCAGCAGTCAACCGGGACAGGGCGAGCAGTACTTC. Protein product: CASSQPGQGEQYF.